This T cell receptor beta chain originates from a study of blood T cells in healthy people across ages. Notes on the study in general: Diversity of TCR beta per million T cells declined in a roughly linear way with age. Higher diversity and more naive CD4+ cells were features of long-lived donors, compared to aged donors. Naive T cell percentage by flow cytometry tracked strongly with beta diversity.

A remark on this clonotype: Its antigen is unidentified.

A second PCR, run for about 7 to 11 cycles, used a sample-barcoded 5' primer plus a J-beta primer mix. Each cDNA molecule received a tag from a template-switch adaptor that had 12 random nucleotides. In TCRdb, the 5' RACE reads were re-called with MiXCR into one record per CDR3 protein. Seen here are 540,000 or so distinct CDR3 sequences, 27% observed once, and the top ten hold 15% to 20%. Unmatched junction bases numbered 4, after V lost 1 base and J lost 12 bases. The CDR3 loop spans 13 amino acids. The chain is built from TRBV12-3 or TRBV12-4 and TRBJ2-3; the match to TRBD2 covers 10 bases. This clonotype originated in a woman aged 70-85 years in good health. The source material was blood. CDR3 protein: CASSLDSGGTQYF. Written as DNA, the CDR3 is TGTGCCAGCAGTTTAGATAGCGGGGGGACTCAGTATTTT.